These 17 T cell receptor beta chains share one sample of origin, sequenced in a study of T cell responses to AZD1222 COVID-19 vaccine. The repertoire was sequenced with immunoSEQ multiplex PCR; TCRdb's copy has only in-frame clones and lacks some. The table lists some 60,000 clones, 70% to 85% of them singletons. The sample in question was peripheral blood, obtained on day 0 of AZD1222 vaccination. These TCRs come from an adult in good health.

The rearrangement joins TRBV7-3 to TRBJ1-2; 7 bases agree with TRBD1. Germline V lookup: CDR1 SGHTA, CDR2 FQGTGA. Germline trimming cut 4 bases from V and 6 bases from J; bases unmatched to any gene: 14. This CDR3 region has 16 residues. The CDR3 loop reads CASSSTGIGTANGYTF. The CDR3 nucleotides read TGTGCCAGCAGCTCGACTGGGATCGGGACAGCGAATGGCTACACCTTC.

By its share, this clone is medium-sized (0.01 to 0.1%). The chain uses TRBV29-1 and TRBJ2-1; 9 positions agree with TRBD2. This CDR3 has 17 residues. Germline V CDR1 and CDR2: SQVTM, ANQGSEA. Trimming took 6 bases from V and 4 from J; bases not matched to a gene: 16. The CDR3 is CSVEGGVAGVCYNEQFF. The CDR3 DNA sequence: TGCAGCGTAGAGGGCGGGGTAGCGGGAGTATGTTACAATGAGCAGTTCTTC.

This clone has only one observation. V and J are TRBV7-9 and TRBJ2-5; D is unresolved. Germline V gene sequence: CDR1 SEHNR, CDR2 FQNEAQ (reference sequence). V gave up 2 bases and J gave up 0 bases, with 7 bases separating them. The CDR3 runs to 14 residues. CDR3 amino acids: CASSLRANQETQYF. In DNA form, the CDR3 reads TGTGCCAGCAGCTTAAGGGCCAACCAAGAGACCCAGTACTTC.

This clone has more than one count but fewer than ten. V is TRBV5-8 and J is TRBJ2-5; D is uncertain. Trimming left V 6 bases short and J 5 bases short, with 17 bases between. CDR1 and CDR2 from the germline V gene are SGHTS and YDEGEE. The CDR3 runs to 14 residues. The chain's CDR3 is CASTPIMGEETQYF. In DNA, the CDR3 is TGTGCCAGCACCCCTATAATGGGCGAGGAGACCCAGTACTTC.

The genes are TRBV7-2 and TRBJ2-1; tentative D call: TRBD2 (6 bases). Germline V gives CDR1 SGHTA, CDR2 FQGNSA. V lost 4 bases, J lost 7 bases, and 14 bases lay in between. The CDR3 runs 14 residues. CDR3 DNA: TGTGCCAGCAGCTGGGACTGGAAGTCTAATGAGCAGTTCTTC. Translation gives CASSWDWKSNEQFF.

This clone was seen a few times. The V call is TRBV28, the J call TRBJ2-1; D uncertain. The CDR3 contains 17 residues. V lost 4 bases and J lost 2, with 18 bases in between. CDR1 is MDHEN, CDR2 SYDVKM, per germline. CDR3 nucleotides: TGTGCCAGCAGTTCAGTGGTCCAATTAGGGCCCTACAATGAGCAGTTCTTC. Its translation is CASSSVVQLGPYNEQFF.

There are a few counts of this clone. This chain connects TRBV5-1 to TRBJ2-3; D remains ambiguous. CDR1 and CDR2 from the germline V gene are SGHRS and YFSETQ. CDR3 size: 15 residues. Trimming left V 2 bases short and J 2 bases short, with 12 bases between. The CDR3 here is CASSLIAVTTDTQYF. The CDR3 DNA reads TGCGCCAGCAGCTTAATAGCTGTGACCACAGATACGCAGTATTTT.

On this clone: The junction departs from germline at one end; a sequencing error may be responsible. The rearrangement uses TRBV6-5 and TRBJ2-3; no firm D call. The CDR3 has 11 residues. CDR1 and CDR2 from the germline V gene are MNHEY and SVGAGI. The CDR3 DNA sequence: TGTGCCATCTCTTCCACATATACGCAGTATTTT. This translates into CAISSTYTQYF.

This clone was counted between two and nine times. The rearrangement links TRBV2 to TRBJ1-1, with D possibly TRBD1 on 6 matching bases. V gave up 7 bases and J gave up 5 bases, with 11 bases separating them. CDR1 is SNHLY and CDR2 is FYNNEI in the germline V gene. There are 12 residues in the CDR3. The CDR3 is CASKETGTEAFF. CDR3 coding DNA: TGTGCCAGCAAGGAAACAGGGACTGAAGCTTTCTTT.

The chain combines TRBV6-5 with TRBJ1-5; a weak D match, TRBD1 (6 bases). The CDR3 contains 14 residues. From germline, CDR1 is MNHEY and CDR2 SVGAGI. Trimming shortened V by 3 bases and J by 4 bases, and 10 bases separated the two germline ends. This CDR3 reads CASSYEGGNQPQHF. The CDR3 nucleotides read TGTGCCAGCAGTTATGAGGGGGGGAATCAGCCCCAGCATTTT.

V and J are TRBV4-1 and TRBJ2-7; 8 bases agree with TRBD1. The CDR3 spans 16 residues. V was clipped by 1 base and J by 3 bases; unmatched bases: 8. Looked up from germline, CDR1 is MGHRA and CDR2 is YSYEKL. The DNA of the CDR3 is TGCGCCAGCAGCCAAGCTCGGACAGGGACAGTCTACGAGCAGTACTTC. Amino acids: CASSQARTGTVYEQYF.

V and J are TRBV29-1 and TRBJ1-4; D unclear. Deletions cut 6 bases from V and 8 bases from J, with 10 bases between. The CDR3 has 11 amino acids. The germline CDR1 and CDR2 sequences are SQVTM and ANQGSEA. This CDR3 reads CSVGLGEKLFF. In DNA form, the CDR3 reads TGCAGCGTCGGGCTGGGGGAAAAACTGTTTTTT.

This chain links TRBV6-5 with TRBJ1-5, with D perhaps TRBD1 (6 bases). Trimming took 10 bases from V and 5 from J, leaving 15 bases between them. The germline V gene encodes CDR1 MNHEY and CDR2 SVGAGI. The CDR3 spans 13 residues. The CDR3 sequence: CAIQWGLDQPQHF. DNA of the CDR3: TGTGCCATCCAATGGGGGCTCGATCAGCCCCAGCATTTT.

The chain is built from TRBV7-2 and TRBJ2-5; 13 bases match TRBD2. The trim removed 4 bases at V and 5 bases at J, leaving 4 bases unmatched. CDR3 length: 15 amino acids. The germline V gene encodes CDR1 SGHTA and CDR2 FQGNSA. The CDR3 sequence: CASSSPTSGRETQYF. The CDR3 nucleotides read TGTGCCAGCAGCTCCCCGACTAGCGGGAGGGAGACCCAGTACTTC.

V gene TRBV28 combines with J gene TRBJ2-2; TRBD1 is a possible D gene (6 bases). The germline V and J ends were trimmed by 3 bases and 2 bases, with 7 bases remaining between them. The germline CDR1 and CDR2 sequences are MDHEN and SYDVKM. The CDR3 consists of 14 residues. In DNA form, the CDR3 reads TGTGCCAGCAGTTTGGGACAAAACACCGGGGAGCTGTTTTTT. Translated: CASSLGQNTGELFF. The entire variable domain, with the rest obtained from reference TRBV28 and TRBJ2-2, is as follows: DVKVTQSSRYLVKRTGEKVFLECVQDMDHENMFWYRQDPGLGLRLIYFSYDVKMKEKGDIPEGYSVSREKKERFSLILESASTNQTSMYLCASSLGQNTGELFFGEGSRLTVL.

The chain joins TRBV15 to TRBJ1-6; no reliable D call. V was trimmed by 1 base and J by 0 bases, leaving 1 base between them. There are 14 residues in the CDR3. CDR1 is LNHNV, CDR2 YYDKDF, per germline (reference sequence). CDR3 sequence: CATSRGSYNSPLHF. The CDR3, as DNA: TGTGCCACCAGCAGAGGCTCCTATAATTCACCCCTCCACTTT.

The chain carries TRBV28 and TRBJ1-2, with D unresolved. Germline V gives CDR1 MDHEN, CDR2 SYDVKM. Trimming cost V 7 bases and J 4 bases, with 22 bases left between them. This CDR3 is 16 amino acids long. As DNA, the CDR3 is TGTGCCAGCACTTCCCCGCACAGCCCAAGAATCTATGGCTACACCTTC. Translating it yields CASTSPHSPRIYGYTF.